This record looks at one T cell receptor (beta chain) sequence and its context. The entry originates in a study of blood T cell repertoires in COVID-19. Study context: T cells, B-cell-depleted T cells, or PBMCs provided the cDNA or gDNA that served as material.

In the study's own analysis: Nucleated cell number was recorded as an estimate derived from reference gene primer amplification. Produced via immunoSEQ multiplex PCR; TCRdb's table is partial and in-frame only. Clone size and V and J calls were adopted from that table, with D and trimming inferred from the DNA. The table shows 95,000 to 150,000 clones, with 82% occurring only once. CDR3 length: 14 amino acids. The specimen sequenced was peripheral blood. J is TRBJ2-7 and V is TRBV21-1; TRBD1 is the table's D call and was not checked against the DNA. TRBV21-1 is reported as a pseudogene. This TCR derives from a human donor in a cohort sampled during active COVID-19. Written as DNA, the CDR3 is TGTGCCAGCAGCGTGCAGTCAGGGTTCGGCGAGCAGTACTTC. This encodes CASSVQSGFGEQYF.